This TCR beta chain was sequenced during a study of radiation and T cells in renal cell carcinoma. Noted time point: baseline pretreatment blood. Regarding treatment: 15 Gy SBRT to primary tumor, nephrectomy 4 weeks later. TCRdb keeps only in-frame clones here, not all; method: immunoSEQ multiplex PCR. The top ten hold 20% to 25% of the sample, which has 130,000 or so clones, over 80% seen once. Remarks on this clone: At one end the junction does not follow the germline gene, possibly because of a read error.

The germline V gene encodes CDR1 MGHRA and CDR2 YSYEKL. The CDR3 runs to 13 residues. The sequencing used blood, collected from a patient whose treatment included radiotherapy and nephrectomy. The sequence derives from a woman between 45 and 65 years old with renal cell carcinoma. The V and J genes are TRBV4-1 and TRBJ1-1; D unresolved. CDR3 amino acids: CASESGMNTKAFF. The CDR3, as DNA: TGCGCCAGTGAATCGGGGATGAACACTAAAGCTTTCTTT.